Shown below are 11 T cell receptor beta chains from a single sample sequenced in a study of Ad26.COV2.S vaccination and SARS-CoV-2 variants. Profiling relied on immunoSEQ multiplex PCR, and the TCRdb table lists in-frame clones only, not all of them. This sample has about 680,000 clones, with roughly 90% found just once. Treatment noted: about 20 received Ad26.COV2.S at low or high dose, single or two shots; about 5 received placebo; per-sample allocation not given. Sampling was done on day 63 after the first vaccine or placebo injection. The specimen comprised peripheral blood, sampled in a trial of Ad26.COV2.S vaccine versus placebo. These TCRs come from a person between 18 and 65 years old who received the Ad26.COV2.S COVID-19 vaccine or a placebo.

The chain carries TRBV19 and TRBJ2-7, with unresolved D. The CDR3 spans 13 residues. With 6 bases removed from V and 2 bases from J, the gap between germline ends came to 11 bases. In germline, CDR1 is LNHDA, CDR2 SQIVND (reference sequence). CDR3 in DNA: TGTGCCAGTAGCCCGGACGCGACCTACGAGCAGTACTTC. This gives the protein CASSPDATYEQYF.

The chain joins TRBV14 to TRBJ2-5; D remains ambiguous. V was clipped by 0 bases and J by 1 base, with 3 bases between them. Germline V gene sequence: CDR1 SGHDN, CDR2 FVKESK. The CDR3 consists of 13 residues. The CDR3 sequence is CASSQEAQETQYF. The CDR3 nucleotides are TGTGCCAGCAGCCAAGAGGCCCAAGAGACCCAGTACTTC.

The CDR3 DNA reads as TGTGCCAGCAGTTTATGGCCGGGCGAGCAGTACTTC. This codes for CASSLWPGEQYF. The V gene is TRBV12-3 or TRBV12-4, the J gene TRBJ2-7; D remains ambiguous. Trimming stripped 2 bases from V and 6 bases from J, with 8 bases between. CDR3 length: 12 residues.

The chain links TRBV5-6 to TRBJ2-5, with TRBD1 matching 9 bases. Germline V gene sequence: CDR1 SGHDT, CDR2 YYEEEE. This CDR3 is 12 amino acids long. DNA for the CDR3: TGTGCTCAGGACAGGGGTGGAGAGACCCAGTACTTC. Protein: CAQDRGGETQYF.

The rearrangement uses TRBV19 and TRBJ2-1; TRBD2 aligns across 12 bases. The CDR3 sequence is 14 residues long. V was pared by 9 bases and J by 7 bases, with 7 bases of the junction left unmatched. The germline V gene encodes CDR1 LNHDA and CDR2 SQIVND (reference sequence). The CDR3 here is CARTRLAGENEQFF. Here the CDR3 DNA reads TGTGCCAGAACGAGACTAGCGGGAGAGAATGAGCAGTTCTTC. Combining the CDR3 with reference TRBV19 and TRBJ2-1 gives the whole variable domain DGGITQSPKYLFRKEGQNVTLSCEQNLNHDAMYWYRQDPGQGLRLIYYSQIVNDFQKGDIAEGYSVSREKKESFPLTVTSAQKNPTAFYLCARTRLAGENEQFFGPGTRLTVL.

The gene calls are TRBV3-1 (or the pseudogene TRBV3-2) and TRBJ2-2; D tentatively reads TRBD1 or TRBD2 (5 bases each). Trimming removed 3 bases at V and 3 bases at J, with 14 bases between. CDR3 length: 16 residues. Per the germline V gene, CDR1 is LGHDT and CDR2 is YNNKEL (reference sequence). The CDR3 protein is CASSQGEQAYTGELFF. Here the CDR3 DNA reads TGTGCCAGCAGCCAGGGAGAACAGGCGTACACCGGGGAGCTGTTTTTT.

V and J are TRBV4-3 and TRBJ2-2; the D gene is possibly TRBD2 (6 bases). Looked up from germline, CDR1 is LGHNA and CDR2 is YSLEER. CDR3 length: 15 residues. Trimming shortened V by 0 bases and J by 5 bases, and 10 bases separated the two germline ends. The CDR3, as DNA: TGCGCCAGCAGCCAAGATGGCAGCGGGACCGGGGAGCTGTTTTTT. Protein: CASSQDGSGTGELFF.

This chain uses TRBV27 with TRBJ2-1; D gene ambiguous. The CDR3 totals 15 residues. The germline CDR1 and CDR2 sequences are MNHEY and SMNVEV (reference sequence). V was trimmed by 1 base and J by 3 bases, leaving 10 bases between them. Written as DNA, the CDR3 is TGTGCCAGCAGTTTATTGCCCTGGGGCTACAATGAGCAGTTCTTC. This sequence encodes CASSLLPWGYNEQFF.

This rearrangement joins TRBV14 to TRBJ1-2, with a weak D call TRBD1 (5 bases). The V end lost 3 bases, the J end lost 4 bases, and 18 bases lay between the germline ends. This CDR3 contains 16 residues. The germline V gene has CDR1 SGHDN and CDR2 FVKESK. The CDR3 sequence is CASSHGRGTLTYGYTF. CDR3 nucleotide sequence: TGTGCCAGCAGCCACGGTAGGGGCACGCTAACCTATGGCTACACCTTC.

The chain joins TRBV5-6 to TRBJ1-4; a possible D gene is TRBD1 (6 bases). Trimming pared 1 base from V and 6 bases from J, leaving 16 bases between. CDR3 length: 16 amino acids. The germline V gene encodes CDR1 SGHDT and CDR2 YYEEEE. The CDR3 nucleotides are TGTGCCAGCAGCTTGCTGGGGGGCGAAGGGGATGAAAAACTGTTTTTT. Translated: CASSLLGGEGDEKLFF.

This clone was picked up one time. J is TRBJ2-3 and V is TRBV6-6, with TRBD2 matching 8 bases. With V trimmed by 6 bases and J by 1 base, 6 bases remained unmatched. Germline lookup yields CDR1 MNHNY and CDR2 SVGAGI (reference sequence). This CDR3 spans 15 amino acids. Written as DNA, the CDR3 is TGTGCCAGCAGATCGAGCGGGAGTCGCACAGATACGCAGTATTTT. As protein: CASRSSGSRTDTQYF.